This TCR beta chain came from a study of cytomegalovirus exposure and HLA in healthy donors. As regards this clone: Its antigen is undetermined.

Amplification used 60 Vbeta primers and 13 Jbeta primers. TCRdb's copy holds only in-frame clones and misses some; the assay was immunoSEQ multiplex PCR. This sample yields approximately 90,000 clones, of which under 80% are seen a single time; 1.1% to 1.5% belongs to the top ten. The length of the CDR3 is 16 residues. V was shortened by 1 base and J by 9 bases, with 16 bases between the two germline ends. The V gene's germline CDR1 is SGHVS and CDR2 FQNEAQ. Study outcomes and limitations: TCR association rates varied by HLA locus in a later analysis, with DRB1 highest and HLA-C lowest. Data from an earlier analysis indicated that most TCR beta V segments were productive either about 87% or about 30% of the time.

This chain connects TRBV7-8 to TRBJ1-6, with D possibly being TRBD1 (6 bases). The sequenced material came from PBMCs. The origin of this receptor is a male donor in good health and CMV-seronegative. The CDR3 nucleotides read TGTGCCAGCAGCTTAGGAACAGGGCTTACGGCTTCACCCCTCCACTTT. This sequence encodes CASSLGTGLTASPLHF.